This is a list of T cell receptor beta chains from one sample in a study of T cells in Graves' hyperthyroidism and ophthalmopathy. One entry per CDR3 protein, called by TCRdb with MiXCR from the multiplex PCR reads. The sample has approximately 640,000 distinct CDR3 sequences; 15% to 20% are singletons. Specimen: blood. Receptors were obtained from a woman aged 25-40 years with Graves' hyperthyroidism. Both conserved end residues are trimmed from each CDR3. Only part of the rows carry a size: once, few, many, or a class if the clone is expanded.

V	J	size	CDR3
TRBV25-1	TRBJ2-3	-	ASSESRDIGGRVKADTQY
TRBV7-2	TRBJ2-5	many	ASSPSAGKETQY
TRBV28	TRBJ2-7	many	ASSLTGQPYEQY
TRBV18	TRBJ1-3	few	ASSPRQVISGNTIY
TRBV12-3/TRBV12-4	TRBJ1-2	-	ASRPAVGGYT
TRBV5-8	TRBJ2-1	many	ASSRAAPNDNEQF
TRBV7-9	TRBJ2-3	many	ASSPGAERTDTQY
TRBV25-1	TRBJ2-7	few	ASSAGQRPSYEQY
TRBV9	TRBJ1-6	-	ASSVGAAQGSPLH
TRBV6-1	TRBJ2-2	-	ASSERLAGTGELF
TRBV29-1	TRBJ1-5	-	SVEAQSTLCRQPQH
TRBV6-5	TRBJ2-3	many	ASSYAYGSETSTDTQY
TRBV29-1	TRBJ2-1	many	SVTSGSYSGQF
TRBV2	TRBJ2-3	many	ASGDSPGTDTQY
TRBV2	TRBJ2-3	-	ASTAGGPTDTQY
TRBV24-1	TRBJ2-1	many	ATSEFDRGRRDEQF
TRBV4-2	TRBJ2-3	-	ASSQGSSGGTDTQY
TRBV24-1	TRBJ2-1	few	ATSDFLADEQF
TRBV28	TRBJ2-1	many	ASSPLRGGIVRNEQF
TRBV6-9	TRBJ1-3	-	ASSFWSGGYGNTIY
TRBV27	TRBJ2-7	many	ASSSPPSLRSQGVYEQY
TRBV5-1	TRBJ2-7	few	ASRRDDPNEQY
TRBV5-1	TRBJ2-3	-	ASSLRTGLAGITDTQY
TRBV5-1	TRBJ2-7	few	ASSPLWTYEQY
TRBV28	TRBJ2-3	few	ASTRDTSTDTQY
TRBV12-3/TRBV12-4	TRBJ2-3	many	ASRVGAASTDTQY
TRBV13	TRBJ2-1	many	ASSRTSGRGNEQF
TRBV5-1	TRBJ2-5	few	ASGIAGPYQETQY
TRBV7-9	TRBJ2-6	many	ASSLVGRAGANVLT
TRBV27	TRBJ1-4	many	ASSSGGVGSDEKLF
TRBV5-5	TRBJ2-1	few	ASSRGDSSYNEQF